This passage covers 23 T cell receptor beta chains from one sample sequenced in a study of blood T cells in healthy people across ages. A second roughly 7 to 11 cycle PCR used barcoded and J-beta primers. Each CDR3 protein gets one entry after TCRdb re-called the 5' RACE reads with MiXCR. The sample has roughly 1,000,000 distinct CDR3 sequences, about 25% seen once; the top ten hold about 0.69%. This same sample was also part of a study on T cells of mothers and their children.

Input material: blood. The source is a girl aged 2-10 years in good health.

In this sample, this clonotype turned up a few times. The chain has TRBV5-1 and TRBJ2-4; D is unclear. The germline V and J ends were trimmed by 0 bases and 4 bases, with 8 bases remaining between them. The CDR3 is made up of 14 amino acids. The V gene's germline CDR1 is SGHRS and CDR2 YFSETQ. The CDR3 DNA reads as TGCGCCAGCAGCTTGGGTAGAGAAAAAAACATTCAGTACTTC. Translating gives CASSLGREKNIQYF.

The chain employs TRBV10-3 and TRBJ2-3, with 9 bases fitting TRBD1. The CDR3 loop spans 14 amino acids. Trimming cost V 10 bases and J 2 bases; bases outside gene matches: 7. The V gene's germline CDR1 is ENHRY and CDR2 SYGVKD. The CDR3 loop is CATLGTGTTDTQYF. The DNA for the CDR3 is TGTGCCACCCTGGGGACAGGGACCACAGATACGCAGTATTTT.

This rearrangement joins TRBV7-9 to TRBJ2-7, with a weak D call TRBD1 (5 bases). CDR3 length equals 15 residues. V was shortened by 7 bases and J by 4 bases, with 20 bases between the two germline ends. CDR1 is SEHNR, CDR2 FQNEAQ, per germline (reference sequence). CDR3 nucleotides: TGTGCCAGCAAGGCCCCGGGCAGGGATGGGTACGAGCAGTACTTC. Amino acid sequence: CASKAPGRDGYEQYF.

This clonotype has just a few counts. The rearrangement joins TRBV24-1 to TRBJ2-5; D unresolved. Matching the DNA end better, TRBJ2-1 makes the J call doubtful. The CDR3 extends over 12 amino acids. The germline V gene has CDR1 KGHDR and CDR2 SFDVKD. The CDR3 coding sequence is TGTGCCACCAGTGTGGGCGTCAATGAGCAGTTCTTC. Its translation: CATSVGVNEQFF.

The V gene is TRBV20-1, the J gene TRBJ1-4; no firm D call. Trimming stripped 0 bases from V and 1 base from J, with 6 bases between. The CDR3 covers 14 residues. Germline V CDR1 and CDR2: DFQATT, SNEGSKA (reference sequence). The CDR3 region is CSARDPGTNEKLFF. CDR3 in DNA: TGCAGTGCTAGAGACCCGGGAACTAATGAAAAACTGTTTTTT.

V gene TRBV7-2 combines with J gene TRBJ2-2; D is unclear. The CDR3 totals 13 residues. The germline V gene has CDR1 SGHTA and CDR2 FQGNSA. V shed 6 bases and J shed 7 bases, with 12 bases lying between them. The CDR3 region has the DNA TGTGCCAGCAGTTGGCCGCCGGTCGGGGAGCTGTTTTTT. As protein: CASSWPPVGELFF.

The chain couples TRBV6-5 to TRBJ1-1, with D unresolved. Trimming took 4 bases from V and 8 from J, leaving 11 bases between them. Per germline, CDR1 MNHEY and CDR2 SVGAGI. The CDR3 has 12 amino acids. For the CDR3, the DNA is TGTGCCAGCAGTTCTTTGGACGGAGAAGCTTTCTTT. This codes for CASSSLDGEAFF.

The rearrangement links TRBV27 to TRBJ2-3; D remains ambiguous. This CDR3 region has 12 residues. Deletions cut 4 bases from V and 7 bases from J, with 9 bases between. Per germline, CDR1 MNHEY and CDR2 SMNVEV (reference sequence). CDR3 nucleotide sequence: TGTGCCAGCAGTTCCTTCCAAAATACGCAGTATTTT. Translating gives CASSSFQNTQYF.

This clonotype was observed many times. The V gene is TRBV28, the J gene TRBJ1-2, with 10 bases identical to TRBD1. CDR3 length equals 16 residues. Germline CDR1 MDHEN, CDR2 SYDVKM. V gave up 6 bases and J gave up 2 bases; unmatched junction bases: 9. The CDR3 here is CASSYRDRGVNYGYTF. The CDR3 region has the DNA TGTGCCAGCAGCTACCGGGACAGGGGAGTCAACTATGGCTACACCTTC.

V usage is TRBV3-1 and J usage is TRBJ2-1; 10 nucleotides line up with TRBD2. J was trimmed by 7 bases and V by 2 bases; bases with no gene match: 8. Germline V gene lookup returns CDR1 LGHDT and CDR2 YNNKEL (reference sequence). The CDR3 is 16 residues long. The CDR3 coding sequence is TGTGCCAGCAGCCAATCACTAGCGGGGCCTAGGAATGAGCAGTTCTTC. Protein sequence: CASSQSLAGPRNEQFF.

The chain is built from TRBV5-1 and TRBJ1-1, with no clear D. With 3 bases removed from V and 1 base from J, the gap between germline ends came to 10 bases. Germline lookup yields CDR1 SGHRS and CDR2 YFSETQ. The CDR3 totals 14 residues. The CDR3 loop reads CASSSQDTNTEAFF. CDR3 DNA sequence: TGCGCCAGCAGCTCCCAAGACACGAACACTGAAGCTTTCTTT.

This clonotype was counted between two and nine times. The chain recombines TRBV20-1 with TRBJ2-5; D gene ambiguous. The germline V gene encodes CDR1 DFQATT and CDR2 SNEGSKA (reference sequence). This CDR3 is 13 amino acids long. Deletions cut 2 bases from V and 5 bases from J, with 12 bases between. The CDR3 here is CSARYPGGETQYF. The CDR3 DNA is TGCAGTGCTAGATATCCCGGTGGGGAGACCCAGTACTTC.

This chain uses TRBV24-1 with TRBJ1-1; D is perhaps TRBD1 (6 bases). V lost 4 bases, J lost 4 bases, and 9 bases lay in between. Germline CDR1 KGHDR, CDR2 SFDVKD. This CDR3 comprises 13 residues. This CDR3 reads CATSDQGSTEAFF. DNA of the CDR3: TGTGCCACCAGTGACCAGGGGAGCACTGAAGCTTTCTTT.

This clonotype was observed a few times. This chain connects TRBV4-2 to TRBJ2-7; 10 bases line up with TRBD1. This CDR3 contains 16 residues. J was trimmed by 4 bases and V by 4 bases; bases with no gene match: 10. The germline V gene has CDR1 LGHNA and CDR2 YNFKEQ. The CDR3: CASSLQFGDRGYEQYF. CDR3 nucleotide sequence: TGTGCCAGCAGCCTCCAATTTGGGGACAGGGGTTACGAGCAGTACTTC.

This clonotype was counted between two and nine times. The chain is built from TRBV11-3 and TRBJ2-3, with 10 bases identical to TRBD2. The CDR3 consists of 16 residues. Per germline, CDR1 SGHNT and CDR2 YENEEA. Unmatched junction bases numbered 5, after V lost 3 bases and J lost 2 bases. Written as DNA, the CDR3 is TGTGCCAGCAGCTTCGGGCTAGCGGGGGACACAGATACGCAGTATTTT. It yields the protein CASSFGLAGDTDTQYF.

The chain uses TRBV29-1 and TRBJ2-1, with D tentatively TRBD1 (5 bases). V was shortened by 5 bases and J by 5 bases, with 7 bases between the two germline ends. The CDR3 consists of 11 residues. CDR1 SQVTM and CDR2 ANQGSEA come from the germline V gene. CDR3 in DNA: TGCAGCGTTAAGGGGAACAATGAGCAGTTCTTC. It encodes CSVKGNNEQFF.

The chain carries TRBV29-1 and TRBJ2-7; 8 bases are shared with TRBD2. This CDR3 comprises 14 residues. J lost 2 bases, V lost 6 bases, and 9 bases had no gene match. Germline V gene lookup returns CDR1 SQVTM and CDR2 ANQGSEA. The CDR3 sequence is CSVGGGNGTYEQYF. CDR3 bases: TGCAGCGTCGGGGGGGGTAACGGGACCTACGAGCAGTACTTC.

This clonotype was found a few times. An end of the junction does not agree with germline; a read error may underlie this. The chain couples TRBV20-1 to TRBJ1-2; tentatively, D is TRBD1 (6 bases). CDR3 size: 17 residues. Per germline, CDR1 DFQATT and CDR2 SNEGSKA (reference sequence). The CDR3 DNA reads TGCAGTGCTAGCCGTGAGGGACATACCTTCGCTAACCATGGCTACACCTTC. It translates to CSASREGHTFANHGYTF.

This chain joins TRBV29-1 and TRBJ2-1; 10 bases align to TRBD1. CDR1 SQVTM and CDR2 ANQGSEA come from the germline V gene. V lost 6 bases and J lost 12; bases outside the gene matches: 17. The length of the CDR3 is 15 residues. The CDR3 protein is CSVIFDRGLPHGQFF. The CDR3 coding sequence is TGCAGCGTCATATTCGACAGGGGGCTCCCCCATGGGCAGTTCTTC.

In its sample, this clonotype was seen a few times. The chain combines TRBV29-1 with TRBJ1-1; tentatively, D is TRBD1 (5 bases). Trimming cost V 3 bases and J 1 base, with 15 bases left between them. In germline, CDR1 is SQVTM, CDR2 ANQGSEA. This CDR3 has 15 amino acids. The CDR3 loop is CSVEGRGSSNTEAFF. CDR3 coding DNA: TGCAGCGTTGAGGGTCGGGGGAGTTCGAACACTGAAGCTTTCTTT. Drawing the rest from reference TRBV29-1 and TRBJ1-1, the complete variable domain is SAVISQKPSRDICQRGTSLTIQCQVDSQVTMMFWYRQQPGQSLTLIATANQGSEATYESGFVIDKFPISRPNLTFSTLTVSNMSPEDSSIYLCSVEGRGSSNTEAFFGQGTRLTVV.

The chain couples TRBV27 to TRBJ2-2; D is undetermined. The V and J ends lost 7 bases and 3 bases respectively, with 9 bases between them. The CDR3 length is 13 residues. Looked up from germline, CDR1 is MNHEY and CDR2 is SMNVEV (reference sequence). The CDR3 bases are TGTGCCAGCAAAGTTTTGGACACCGGGGAGCTGTTTTTT. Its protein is CASKVLDTGELFF.

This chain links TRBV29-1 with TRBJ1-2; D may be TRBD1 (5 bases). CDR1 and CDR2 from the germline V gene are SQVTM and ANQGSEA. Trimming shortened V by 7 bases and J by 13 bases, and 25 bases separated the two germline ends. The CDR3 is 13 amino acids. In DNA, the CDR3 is TGCAGCGACTCCGGGACGTATCAATGGGCAGGCACCTTC. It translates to CSDSGTYQWAGTF. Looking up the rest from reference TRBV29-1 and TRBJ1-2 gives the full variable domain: SAVISQKPSRDICQRGTSLTIQCQVDSQVTMMFWYRQQPGQSLTLIATANQGSEATYESGFVIDKFPISRPNLTFSTLTVSNMSPEDSSIYLCSDSGTYQWAGTFGSGTRLTVV.

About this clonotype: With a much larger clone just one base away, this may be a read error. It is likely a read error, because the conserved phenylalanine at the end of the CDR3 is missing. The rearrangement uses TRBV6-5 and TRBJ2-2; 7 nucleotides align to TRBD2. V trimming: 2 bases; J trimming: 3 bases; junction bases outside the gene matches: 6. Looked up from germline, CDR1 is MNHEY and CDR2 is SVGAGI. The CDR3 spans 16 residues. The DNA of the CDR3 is TGTGCCAGCAGTTACCCACTAGCGCTCGACACCGGGGAGCTGTTTCTT. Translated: CASSYPLALDTGELFL.